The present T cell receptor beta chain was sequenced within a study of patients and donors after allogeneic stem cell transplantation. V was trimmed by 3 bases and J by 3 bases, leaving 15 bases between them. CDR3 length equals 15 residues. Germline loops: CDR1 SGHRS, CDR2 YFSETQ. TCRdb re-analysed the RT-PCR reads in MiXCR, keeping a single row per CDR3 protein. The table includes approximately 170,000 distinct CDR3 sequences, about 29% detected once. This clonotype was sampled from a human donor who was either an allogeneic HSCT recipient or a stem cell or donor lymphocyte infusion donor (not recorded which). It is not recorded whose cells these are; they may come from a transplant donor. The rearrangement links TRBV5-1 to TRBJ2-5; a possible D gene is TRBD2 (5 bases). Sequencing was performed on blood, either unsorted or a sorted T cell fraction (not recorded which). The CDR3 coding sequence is TGCGCCAGCAGCTCGGGGATTTCGATCGAAGAGACCCAGTACTTC. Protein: CASSSGISIEETQYF.